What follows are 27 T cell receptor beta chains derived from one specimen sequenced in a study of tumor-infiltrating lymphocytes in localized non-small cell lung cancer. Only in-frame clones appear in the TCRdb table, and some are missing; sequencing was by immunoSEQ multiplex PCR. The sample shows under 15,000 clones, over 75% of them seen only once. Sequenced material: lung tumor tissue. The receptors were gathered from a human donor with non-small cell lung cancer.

CDR3 DNA: TGTGCCAGCAGTTACGGACGTCCCCCCTCGTATACTGAAGCTTTCTTT. Protein sequence: CASSYGRPPSYTEAFF. The chain employs TRBV6-5 and TRBJ1-1, with D hard to call. The ends were cut back, 2 bases at V and 5 bases at J, with 18 bases in the middle. CDR1 and CDR2 from the germline V gene are MNHEY and SVGAGI. CDR3 length: 16 residues.

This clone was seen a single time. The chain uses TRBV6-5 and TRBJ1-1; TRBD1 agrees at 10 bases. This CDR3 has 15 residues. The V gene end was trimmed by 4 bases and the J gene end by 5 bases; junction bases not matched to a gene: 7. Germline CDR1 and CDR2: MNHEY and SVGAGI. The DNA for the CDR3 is TGTGCCAGCAGTTCCACCCGGGACAGGGGTACTGAAGCTTTCTTT. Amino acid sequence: CASSSTRDRGTEAFF.

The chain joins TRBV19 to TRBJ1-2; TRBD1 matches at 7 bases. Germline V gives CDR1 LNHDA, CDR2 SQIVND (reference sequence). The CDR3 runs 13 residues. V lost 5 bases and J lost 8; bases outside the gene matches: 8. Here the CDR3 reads CASSVDRARGYTF. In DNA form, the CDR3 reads TGTGCCAGTAGTGTTGACAGGGCGAGGGGCTACACCTTC.

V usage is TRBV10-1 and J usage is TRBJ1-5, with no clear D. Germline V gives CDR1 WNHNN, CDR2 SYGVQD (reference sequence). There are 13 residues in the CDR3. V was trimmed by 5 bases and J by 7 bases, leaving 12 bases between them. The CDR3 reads CASSRGEGQPQHF. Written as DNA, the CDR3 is TGCGCCAGCAGTCGCGGGGAAGGCCAGCCCCAGCATTTT.

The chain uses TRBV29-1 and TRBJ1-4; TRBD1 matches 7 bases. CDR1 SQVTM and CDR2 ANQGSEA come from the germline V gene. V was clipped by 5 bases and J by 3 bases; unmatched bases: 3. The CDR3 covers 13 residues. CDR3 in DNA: TGCAGCGTTAAGGGGGCTGCTAATGAAAAACTGTTTTTT. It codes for CSVKGAANEKLFF.

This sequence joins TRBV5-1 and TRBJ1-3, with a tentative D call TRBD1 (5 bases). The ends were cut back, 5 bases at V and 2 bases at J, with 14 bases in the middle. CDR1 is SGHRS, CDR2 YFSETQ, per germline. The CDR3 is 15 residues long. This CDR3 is CASRSGPEAGNTIYF. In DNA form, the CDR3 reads TGCGCCAGCAGGTCAGGGCCCGAGGCTGGAAACACCATATATTTT. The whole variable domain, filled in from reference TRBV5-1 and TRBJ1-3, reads KAGVTQTPRYLIKTRGQQVTLSCSPISGHRSVSWYQQTPGQGLQFLFEYFSETQRNKGNFPGRFSGRQFSNSRSEMNVSTLELGDSALYLCASRSGPEAGNTIYFGEGSWLTVV.

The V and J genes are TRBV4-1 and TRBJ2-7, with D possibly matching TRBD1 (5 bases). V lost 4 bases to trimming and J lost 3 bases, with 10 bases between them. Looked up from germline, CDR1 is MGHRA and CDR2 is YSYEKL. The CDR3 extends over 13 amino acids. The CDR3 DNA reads TGCGCCAGCAGCCTGGACACAGTCTACGAGCAGTACTTC. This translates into CASSLDTVYEQYF.

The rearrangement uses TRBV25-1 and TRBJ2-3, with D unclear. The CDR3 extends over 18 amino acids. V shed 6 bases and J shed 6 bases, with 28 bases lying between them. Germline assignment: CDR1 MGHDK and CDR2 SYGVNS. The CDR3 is CASRRNPPKGRRFDTQYF. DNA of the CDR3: TGTGCCAGCAGACGAAACCCGCCAAAGGGCCGCCGGTTTGATACGCAGTATTTT.

The CDR3: CAISESIVGRSSYEQYF. In DNA, the CDR3 is TGTGCCATCAGTGAGTCGATCGTGGGACGGAGCTCCTACGAGCAGTACTTC. The chain is built from TRBV10-3 and TRBJ2-7; D possibly uses TRBD1 or TRBD2 (5 bases each). The CDR3 sequence is 17 residues long. Deletions cut 0 bases from V and 0 bases from J, with 15 bases between. CDR1 is ENHRY and CDR2 is SYGVKD in the germline V gene.

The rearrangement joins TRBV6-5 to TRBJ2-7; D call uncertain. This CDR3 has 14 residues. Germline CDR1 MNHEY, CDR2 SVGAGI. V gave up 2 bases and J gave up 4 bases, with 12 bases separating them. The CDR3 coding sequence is TGTGCCAGCAGTTACGCCCAAGGGATTTACGAGCAGTACTTC. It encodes CASSYAQGIYEQYF.

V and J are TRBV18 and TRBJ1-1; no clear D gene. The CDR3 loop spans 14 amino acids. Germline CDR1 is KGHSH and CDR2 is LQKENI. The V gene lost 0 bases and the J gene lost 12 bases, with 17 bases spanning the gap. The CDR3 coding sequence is TGTGCCAGCTCACCACCCACGGATAGCAGTAAGCCTTTCTTT. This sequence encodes CASSPPTDSSKPFF.

The chain's CDR3 is CASSQDVGQGIYNEQFF. The CDR3 nucleotides read TGCGCCAGCAGCCAAGATGTGGGACAGGGAATCTACAATGAGCAGTTCTTC. The chain joins TRBV4-1 to TRBJ2-1, with 9 bases aligning to TRBD1. Germline V lookup: CDR1 MGHRA, CDR2 YSYEKL. The CDR3 totals 17 residues. The ends lost 0 bases at V and 3 bases at J; junction bases unmatched: 6.

DNA for the CDR3: TGTGGCGGGGGCAGGCAAGAGACCCAGTACTTC. It encodes CGGGRQETQYF. J is TRBJ2-5 and V is TRBV30; D possibly corresponds to TRBD2 (7 bases). The CDR3 contains 11 residues. Germline V gene lookup returns CDR1 GTSNPN and CDR2 SVGIG (reference sequence).

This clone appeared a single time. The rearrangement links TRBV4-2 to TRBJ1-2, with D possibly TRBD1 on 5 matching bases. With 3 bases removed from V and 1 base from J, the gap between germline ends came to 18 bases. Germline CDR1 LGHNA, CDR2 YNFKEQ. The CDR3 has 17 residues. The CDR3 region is CASSQSVREMINYGYTF. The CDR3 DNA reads TGTGCCAGCAGCCAGAGTGTCAGGGAAATGATTAACTATGGCTACACCTTC.

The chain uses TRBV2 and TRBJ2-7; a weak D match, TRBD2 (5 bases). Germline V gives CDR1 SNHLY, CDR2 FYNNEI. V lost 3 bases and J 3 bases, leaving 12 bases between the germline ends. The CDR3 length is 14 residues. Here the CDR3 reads CASSEGRAGYEQYF. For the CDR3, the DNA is TGTGCCAGCAGTGAGGGTCGGGCGGGCTACGAGCAGTACTTC.

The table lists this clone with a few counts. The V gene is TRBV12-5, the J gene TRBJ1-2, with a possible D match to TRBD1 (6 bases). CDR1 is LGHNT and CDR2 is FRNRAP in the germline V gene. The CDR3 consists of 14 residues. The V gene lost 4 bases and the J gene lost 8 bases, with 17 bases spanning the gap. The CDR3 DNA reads TGTGCTAGTGGTTGGGAGGGGGTAAAAGAGGGCTACACCTTC. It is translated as CASGWEGVKEGYTF.

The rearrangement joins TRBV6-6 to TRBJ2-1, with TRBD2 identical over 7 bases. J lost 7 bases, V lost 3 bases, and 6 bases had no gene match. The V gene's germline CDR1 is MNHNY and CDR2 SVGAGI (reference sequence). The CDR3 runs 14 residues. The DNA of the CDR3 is TGTGCCAGCAGTTATGCGGGGCGGGGGAATGAGCAGTTCTTC. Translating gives CASSYAGRGNEQFF.

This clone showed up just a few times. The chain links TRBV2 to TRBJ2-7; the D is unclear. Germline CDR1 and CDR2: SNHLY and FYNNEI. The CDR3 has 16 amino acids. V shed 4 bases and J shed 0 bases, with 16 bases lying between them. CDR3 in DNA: TGTGCCAGCAGTGCCCCCCTGGCGGCAATCTCCTACGAGCAGTACTTC. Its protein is CASSAPLAAISYEQYF. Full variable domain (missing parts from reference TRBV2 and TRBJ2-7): EPEVTQTPSHQVTQMGQEVILRCVPISNHLYFYWYRQILGQKVEFLVSFYNNEISEKSEIFDDQFSVERPDGSNFTLKIRSTKLEDSAMYFCASSAPLAAISYEQYFGPGTRLTVT.

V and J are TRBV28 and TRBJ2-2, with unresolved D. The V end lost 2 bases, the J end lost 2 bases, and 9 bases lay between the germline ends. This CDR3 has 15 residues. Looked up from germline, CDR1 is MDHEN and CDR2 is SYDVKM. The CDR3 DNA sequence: TGTGCCAGCAGTTTAAGCCCGGACAACACCGGGGAGCTGTTTTTT. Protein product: CASSLSPDNTGELFF.

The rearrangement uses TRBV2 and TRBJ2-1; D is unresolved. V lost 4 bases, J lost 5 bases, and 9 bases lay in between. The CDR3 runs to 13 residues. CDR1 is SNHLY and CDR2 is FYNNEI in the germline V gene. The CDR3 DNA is TGTGCCAGCAGTGCTCAACGGAACAATGAGCAGTTCTTC. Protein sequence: CASSAQRNNEQFF.

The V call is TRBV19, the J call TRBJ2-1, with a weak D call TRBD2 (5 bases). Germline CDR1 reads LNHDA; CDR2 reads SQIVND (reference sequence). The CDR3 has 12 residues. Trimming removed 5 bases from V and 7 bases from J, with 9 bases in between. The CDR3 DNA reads TGTGCCAGTAGTTACGGGATAAATGAGCAGTTCTTC. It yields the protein CASSYGINEQFF. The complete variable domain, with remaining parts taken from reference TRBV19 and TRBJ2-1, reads DGGITQSPKYLFRKEGQNVTLSCEQNLNHDAMYWYRQDPGQGLRLIYYSQIVNDFQKGDIAEGYSVSREKKESFPLTVTSAQKNPTAFYLCASSYGINEQFFGPGTRLTVL.

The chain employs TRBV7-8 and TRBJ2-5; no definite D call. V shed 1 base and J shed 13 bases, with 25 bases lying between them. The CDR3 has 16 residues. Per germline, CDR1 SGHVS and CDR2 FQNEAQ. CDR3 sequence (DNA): TGTGCCAGCAGCTTAGTCCTTCGCTCGGACGGTGGATTCTCGTACTTC. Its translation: CASSLVLRSDGGFSYF.

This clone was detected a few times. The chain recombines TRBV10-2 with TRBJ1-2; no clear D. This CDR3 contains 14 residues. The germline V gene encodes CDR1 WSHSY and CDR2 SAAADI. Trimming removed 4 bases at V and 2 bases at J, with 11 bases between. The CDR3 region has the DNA TGCGCCAGCAGTGGTTTCACCTTAAACTATGGCTACACCTTC. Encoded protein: CASSGFTLNYGYTF.

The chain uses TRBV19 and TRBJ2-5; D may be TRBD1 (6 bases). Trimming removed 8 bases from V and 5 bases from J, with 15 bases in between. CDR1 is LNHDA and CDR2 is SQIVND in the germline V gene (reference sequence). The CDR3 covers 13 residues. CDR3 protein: CASQRDTRETQYF. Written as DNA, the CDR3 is TGTGCCAGTCAAAGGGACACCCGCGAGACCCAGTACTTC.

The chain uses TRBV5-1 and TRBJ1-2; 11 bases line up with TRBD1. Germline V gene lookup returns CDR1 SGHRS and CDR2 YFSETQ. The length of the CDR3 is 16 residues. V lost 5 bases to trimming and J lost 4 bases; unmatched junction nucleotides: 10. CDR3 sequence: CASRRTGGAESYGYTF. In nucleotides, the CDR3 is TGCGCCAGCAGGAGGACAGGGGGCGCAGAATCCTATGGCTACACCTTC.

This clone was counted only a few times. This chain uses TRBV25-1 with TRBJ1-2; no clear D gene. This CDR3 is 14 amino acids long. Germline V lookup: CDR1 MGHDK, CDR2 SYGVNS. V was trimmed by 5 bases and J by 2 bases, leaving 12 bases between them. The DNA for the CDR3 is TGTGCCAGCAGTTATGGAGACCCCAACTATGGCTACACCTTC. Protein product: CASSYGDPNYGYTF.

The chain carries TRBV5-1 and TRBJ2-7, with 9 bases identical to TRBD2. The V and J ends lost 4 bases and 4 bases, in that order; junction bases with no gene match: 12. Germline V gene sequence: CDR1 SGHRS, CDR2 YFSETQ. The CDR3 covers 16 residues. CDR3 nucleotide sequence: TGCGCCAGCAGCCCCCCGGGAGCGGGAGGACTATACGAGCAGTACTTC. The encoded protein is CASSPPGAGGLYEQYF.